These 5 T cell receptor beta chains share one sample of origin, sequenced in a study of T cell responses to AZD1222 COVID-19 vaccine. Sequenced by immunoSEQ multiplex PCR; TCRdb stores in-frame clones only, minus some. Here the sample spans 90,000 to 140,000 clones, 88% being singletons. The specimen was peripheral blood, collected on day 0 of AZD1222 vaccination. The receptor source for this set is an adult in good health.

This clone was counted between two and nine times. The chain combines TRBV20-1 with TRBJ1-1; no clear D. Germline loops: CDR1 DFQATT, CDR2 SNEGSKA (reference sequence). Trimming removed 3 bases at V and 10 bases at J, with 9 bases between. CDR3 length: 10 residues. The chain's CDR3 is CSASSTGAFF. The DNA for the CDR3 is TGCAGTGCTAGTTCGACGGGAGCTTTCTTT.

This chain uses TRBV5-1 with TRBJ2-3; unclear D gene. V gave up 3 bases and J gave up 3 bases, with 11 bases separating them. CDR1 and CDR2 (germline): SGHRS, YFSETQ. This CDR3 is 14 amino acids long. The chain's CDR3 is CASSSFRGTDTQYF. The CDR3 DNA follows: TGCGCCAGCAGCTCCTTTAGAGGTACAGATACGCAGTATTTT. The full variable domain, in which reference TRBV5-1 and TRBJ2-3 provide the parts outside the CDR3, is KAGVTQTPRYLIKTRGQQVTLSCSPISGHRSVSWYQQTPGQGLQFLFEYFSETQRNKGNFPGRFSGRQFSNSRSEMNVSTLELGDSALYLCASSSFRGTDTQYFGPGTRLTVL.

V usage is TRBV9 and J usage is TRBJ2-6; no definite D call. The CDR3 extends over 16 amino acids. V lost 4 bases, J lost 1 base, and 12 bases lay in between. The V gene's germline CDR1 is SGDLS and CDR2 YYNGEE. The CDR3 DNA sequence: TGTGCCAGCAGCCCCCGGATAGCATCTGGGGCCAACGTCCTGACTTTC. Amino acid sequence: CASSPRIASGANVLTF.

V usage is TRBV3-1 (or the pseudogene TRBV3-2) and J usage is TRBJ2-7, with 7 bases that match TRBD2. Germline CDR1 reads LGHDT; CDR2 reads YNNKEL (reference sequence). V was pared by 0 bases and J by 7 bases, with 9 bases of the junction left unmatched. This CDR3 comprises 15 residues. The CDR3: CASSQESRGVREQYF. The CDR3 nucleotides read TGTGCCAGCAGCCAAGAGAGCCGGGGGGTTAGGGAGCAGTACTTC.

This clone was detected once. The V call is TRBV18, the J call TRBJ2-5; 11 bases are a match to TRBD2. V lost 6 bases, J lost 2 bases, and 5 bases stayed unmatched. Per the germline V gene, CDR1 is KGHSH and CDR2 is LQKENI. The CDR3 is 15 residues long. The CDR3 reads CASSRLAGPQETQYF. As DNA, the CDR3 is TGTGCCAGCTCCCGACTAGCGGGGCCGCAAGAGACCCAGTACTTC.